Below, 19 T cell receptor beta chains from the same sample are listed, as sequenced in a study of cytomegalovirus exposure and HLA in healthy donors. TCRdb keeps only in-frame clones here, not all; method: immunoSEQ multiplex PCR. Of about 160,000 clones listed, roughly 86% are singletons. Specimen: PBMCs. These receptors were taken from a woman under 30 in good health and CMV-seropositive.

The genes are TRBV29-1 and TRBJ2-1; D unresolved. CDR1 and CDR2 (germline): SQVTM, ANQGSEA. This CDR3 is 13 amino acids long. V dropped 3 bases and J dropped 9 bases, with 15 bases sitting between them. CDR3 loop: CSVDRLGSSEQFF. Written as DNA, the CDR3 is TGCAGCGTTGACCGTCTTGGGTCTAGTGAGCAGTTCTTC.

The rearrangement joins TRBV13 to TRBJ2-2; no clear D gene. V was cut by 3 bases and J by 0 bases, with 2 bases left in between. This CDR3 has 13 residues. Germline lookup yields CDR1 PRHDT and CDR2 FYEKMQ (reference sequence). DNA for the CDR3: TGTGCCAGCAGCTTTACGAACACCGGGGAGCTGTTTTTT. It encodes CASSFTNTGELFF.

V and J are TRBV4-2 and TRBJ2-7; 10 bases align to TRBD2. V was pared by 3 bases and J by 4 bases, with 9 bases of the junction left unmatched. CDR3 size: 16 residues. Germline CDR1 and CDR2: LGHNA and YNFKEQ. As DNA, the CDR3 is TGTGCCAGCAGCCACCTCGGTCAGCGGGAGGGATACGAGCAGTACTTC. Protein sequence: CASSHLGQREGYEQYF.

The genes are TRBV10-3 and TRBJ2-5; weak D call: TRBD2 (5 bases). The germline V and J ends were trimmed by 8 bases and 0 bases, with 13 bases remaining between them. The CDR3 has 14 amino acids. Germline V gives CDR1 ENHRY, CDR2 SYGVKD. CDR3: CAIGSGSYQETQYF. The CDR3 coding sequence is TGTGCCATCGGAAGCGGATCGTACCAAGAGACCCAGTACTTC.

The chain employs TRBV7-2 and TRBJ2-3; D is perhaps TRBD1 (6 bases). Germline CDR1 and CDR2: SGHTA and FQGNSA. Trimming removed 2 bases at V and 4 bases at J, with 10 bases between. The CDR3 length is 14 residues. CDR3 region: CASSLTGPADTQYF. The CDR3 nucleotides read TGTGCCAGCAGCTTAACAGGGCCCGCAGATACGCAGTATTTT.

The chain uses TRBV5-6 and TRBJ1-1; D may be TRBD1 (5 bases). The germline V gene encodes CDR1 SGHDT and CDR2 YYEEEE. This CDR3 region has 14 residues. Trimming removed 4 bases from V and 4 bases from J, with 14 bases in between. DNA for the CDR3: TGTGCCAGCAGCCATGCTAGCGGGGCCACTGAAGCTTTCTTT. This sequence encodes CASSHASGATEAFF.

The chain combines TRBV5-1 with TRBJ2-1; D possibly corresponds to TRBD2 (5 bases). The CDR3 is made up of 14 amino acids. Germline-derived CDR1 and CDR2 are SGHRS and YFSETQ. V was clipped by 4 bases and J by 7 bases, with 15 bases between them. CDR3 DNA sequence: TGCGCCAGCAGCGACCGGGTTACTAGAAATGAGCAGTTCTTC. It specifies CASSDRVTRNEQFF.

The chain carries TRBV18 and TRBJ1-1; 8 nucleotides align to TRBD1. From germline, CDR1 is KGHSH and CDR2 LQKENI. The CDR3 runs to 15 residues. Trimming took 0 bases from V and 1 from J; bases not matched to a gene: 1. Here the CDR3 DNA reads TGTGCCAGCTCACCACCGACAGGGGAGAACACTGAAGCTTTCTTT. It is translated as CASSPPTGENTEAFF.

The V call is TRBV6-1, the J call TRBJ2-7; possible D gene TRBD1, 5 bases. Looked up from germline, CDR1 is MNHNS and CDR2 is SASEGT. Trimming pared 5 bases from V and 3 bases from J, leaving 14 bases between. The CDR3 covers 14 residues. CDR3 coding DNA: TGTGCCAGCAGTCCAGGGCGGTGGGACTACGAGCAGTACTTC. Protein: CASSPGRWDYEQYF.

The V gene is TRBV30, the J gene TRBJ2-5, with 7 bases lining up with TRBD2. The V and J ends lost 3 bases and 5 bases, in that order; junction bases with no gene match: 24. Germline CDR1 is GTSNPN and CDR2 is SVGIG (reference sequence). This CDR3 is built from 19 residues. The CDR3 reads CAWSPIYHGAGESSETQYF. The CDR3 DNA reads TGTGCCTGGAGCCCCATTTATCATGGGGCGGGAGAGTCGTCCGAGACCCAGTACTTC.

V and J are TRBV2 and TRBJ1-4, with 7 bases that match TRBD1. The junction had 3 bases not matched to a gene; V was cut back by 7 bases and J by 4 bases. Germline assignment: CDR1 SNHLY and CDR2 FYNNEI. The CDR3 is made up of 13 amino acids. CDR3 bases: TGTGCCAGCACCCGGGACAGTAATGAAAAACTGTTTTTT. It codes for CASTRDSNEKLFF.

The CDR3 spells CASSGDYTETQYF. The CDR3 DNA is TGTGCCAGCTCGGGGGATTATACAGAGACCCAGTACTTC. The chain joins TRBV2 to TRBJ2-5, with D perhaps TRBD2 (6 bases). The germline CDR1 and CDR2 sequences are SNHLY and FYNNEI. Trimming took off 8 bases at V and 4 bases at J, with 14 bases between the two ends. The CDR3 loop spans 13 amino acids.

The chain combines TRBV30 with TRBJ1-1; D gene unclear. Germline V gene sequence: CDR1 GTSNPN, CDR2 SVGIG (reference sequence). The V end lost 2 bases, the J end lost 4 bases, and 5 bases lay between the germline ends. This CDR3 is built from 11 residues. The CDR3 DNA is TGTGCCTGGAGTCTTCGCACTGAAGCTTTCTTT. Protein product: CAWSLRTEAFF.

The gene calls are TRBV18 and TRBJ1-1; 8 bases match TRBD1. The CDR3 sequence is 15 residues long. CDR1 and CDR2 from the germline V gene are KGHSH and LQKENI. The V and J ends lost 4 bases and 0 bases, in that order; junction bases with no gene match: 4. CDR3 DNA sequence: TGTGCCAGCTCACGCGTGACAGGGGTGAACACTGAAGCTTTCTTT. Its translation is CASSRVTGVNTEAFF.

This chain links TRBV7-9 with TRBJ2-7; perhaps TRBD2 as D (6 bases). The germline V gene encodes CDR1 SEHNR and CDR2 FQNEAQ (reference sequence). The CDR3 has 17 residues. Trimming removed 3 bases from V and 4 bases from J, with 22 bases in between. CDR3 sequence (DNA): TGTGCCAGCAGCTTTCCTAGCGATGGCTACTTTAGGTACGAGCAGTACTTC. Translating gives CASSFPSDGYFRYEQYF.

CDR3: CASSNRGVGDGYTF. The CDR3 DNA follows: TGTGCCAGCAGTAACAGGGGGGTGGGGGATGGCTACACCTTC. The rearrangement links TRBV6-5 to TRBJ1-2; 8 bases are a match to TRBD1. Germline V CDR1 and CDR2: MNHEY, SVGAGI. CDR3 size: 14 residues. Trimming at V came to 5 bases and at J to 6 bases, leaving 8 bases not matched to a gene.

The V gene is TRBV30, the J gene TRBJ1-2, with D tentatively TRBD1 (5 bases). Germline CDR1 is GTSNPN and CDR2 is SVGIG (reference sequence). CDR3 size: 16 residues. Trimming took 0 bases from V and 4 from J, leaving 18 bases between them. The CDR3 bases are TGTGCCTGGAGTGTACGTTCCCCGACAGAGAGCTATGGCTACACCTTC. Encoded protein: CAWSVRSPTESYGYTF.

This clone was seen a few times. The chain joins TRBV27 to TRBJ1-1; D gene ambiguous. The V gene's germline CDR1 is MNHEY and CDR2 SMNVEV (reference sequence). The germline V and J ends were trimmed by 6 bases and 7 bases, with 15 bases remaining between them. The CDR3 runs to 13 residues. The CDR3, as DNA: TGTGCCAGCAGCTTGCTCACGGGGAATGAAGCTTTCTTT. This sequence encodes CASSLLTGNEAFF.

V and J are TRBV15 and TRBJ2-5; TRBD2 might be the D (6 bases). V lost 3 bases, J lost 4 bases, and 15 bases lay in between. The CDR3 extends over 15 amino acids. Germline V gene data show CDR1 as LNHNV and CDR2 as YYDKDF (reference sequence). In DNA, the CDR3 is TGTGCCACCAGCAGCAACTACGGGAGAAGAGAGACCCAGTACTTC. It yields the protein CATSSNYGRRETQYF.